Listed below are T cell receptor beta chains from one sample, sequenced in a study of shared clonotypes between healthy human individuals. Clones were sequenced by immunoSEQ multiplex PCR, and TCRdb holds only the in-frame ones, with some missing. The table includes millions of clones, 90% to 95% detected once. Input material: naive CD4+ T cells sorted from blood. The receptors derive from a man younger than 35 in good health. CDR3s include the opening cysteine and the closing phenylalanine or tryptophan. A D gene is named only where the DNA matches it firmly. Some rows mark clone size as missing; the rest say once, few, many or name a class of expanded clone.

.,TRBV18,.,TRBJ1-6,CASSQTSQSSSYNSPLHF,TGTGCCAGCTCACAAACGTCGCAGTCGAGCTCCTATAATTCACCCCTCCACTTT
.,TRBV10-3,TRBD1,TRBJ1-1,CAISDTGQGARAFF,TGTGCCATCAGTGACACGGGACAGGGGGCGCGGGCTTTCTTT
once,TRBV7-9,TRBD1,TRBJ2-2,CASSFRTGDTGELFF,TGTGCCAGCAGCTTCCGGACAGGGGACACCGGGGAGCTGTTTTTT
.,TRBV2,TRBD2,TRBJ2-5,CASSVLAGGRWETQYF,TGTGCCAGCAGTGTTCTAGCGGGGGGGCGTTGGGAGACCCAGTACTTC
.,TRBV29-1,TRBD2,TRBJ2-2,CSVAPGLPSGELFF,TGCAGCGTTGCTCCGGGACTACCCTCCGGGGAGCTGTTTTTT
.,TRBV6-1,TRBD2,TRBJ2-5,CASSEGPSGGQETQYF,TGTGCCAGCAGTGAAGGGCCTAGCGGGGGCCAAGAGACCCAGTACTTC
.,TRBV5-1,.,TRBJ2-7,CASSAWVSYEQYF,TGCGCCAGCAGCGCCTGGGTCTCTTACGAGCAGTACTTC
once,TRBV10-3,TRBD2,TRBJ2-1,CAISGLAGDYNEQFF,TGTGCCATCAGTGGATTAGCGGGAGACTACAATGAGCAGTTCTTC
.,TRBV6-5,.,TRBJ1-1,CASSYLARATEAFF,TGTGCCAGCAGTTATCTCGCAAGGGCCACTGAAGCTTTCTTT
once,TRBV6-5,.,TRBJ2-7,CASSYGQFGYEQYF,TGTGCCAGCAGTTACGGACAGTTCGGCTACGAGCAGTACTTC
.,TRBV11-3,TRBD2,TRBJ2-3,CASSVSGGTDTQYF,TGTGCCAGCAGCGTTAGCGGGGGCACAGATACGCAGTATTTT
.,TRBV7-9,TRBD1,TRBJ1-6,CASSSGQGDLWTYNSPLHF,TGTGCCAGCAGCTCGGGACAGGGGGACCTCTGGACCTATAATTCACCCCTCCACTTT
once,TRBV5-4,TRBD1,TRBJ1-6,CASTRNRGLTPLHF,TGTGCCAGCACCCGTAACAGGGGGCTTACACCCCTCCACTTT
.,TRBV7-2,.,TRBJ2-1,CASSPDFSREQFF,TGTGCCAGCAGCCCGGACTTTAGTCGTGAGCAGTTCTTC
.,TRBV10-1,.,TRBJ1-4,CASSESALGSSEKLFF,TGCGCCAGCAGTGAGTCCGCTCTGGGATCGAGTGAAAAACTGTTTTTT
.,TRBV4-1,.,TRBJ1-1,CASSQGERMSEAFF,TGCGCCAGCAGCCAAGGCGAAAGGATGTCTGAAGCTTTCTTT
.,TRBV5-6,.,TRBJ2-3,CASSPASPGDTQYF,TGTGCCAGCAGCCCGGCGTCACCTGGAGATACGCAGTATTTT
.,TRBV11-3,.,TRBJ2-2,CASSPGGSGELFF,TGTGCCAGCAGCCCAGGTGGAAGCGGGGAGCTGTTTTTT
once,TRBV25-1,.,TRBJ1-6,CASTRGAYNSPLHF,TGTGCCAGCACCCGAGGGGCCTATAATTCACCCCTCCACTTT
.,TRBV18,.,TRBJ1-4,CASSSSTGGGEEGEKLFF,TGTGCCAGCTCGAGTTCGACTGGCGGCGGGGAAGAGGGTGAAAAACTGTTTTTT
once,TRBV10-3,TRBD2,TRBJ2-7,CAISESILAAGNEQYF,TGTGCCATCAGTGAGTCGATACTAGCGGCGGGTAACGAGCAGTACTTC
.,TRBV4-3,.,TRBJ1-5,CASSQDFSANQPQHF,TGCGCCAGCAGCCAAGATTTTTCCGCCAATCAGCCCCAGCATTTT
.,TRBV5-8,.,TRBJ2-5,CASSLSITQETQYF,TGTGCCAGCAGCTTGTCGATAACTCAAGAGACCCAGTACTTC
.,TRBV6-1,.,TRBJ2-7,CASLGGVGYEQYF,TGTGCCAGCTTGGGGGGAGTAGGGTACGAGCAGTACTTC
.,TRBV5-1,.,TRBJ1-3,CASSSLGEPGNTIYF,TGCGCCAGCAGCTCCTTGGGGGAACCTGGAAACACCATATATTTT
.,TRBV6-5,.,TRBJ1-1,CASSPWSARGTEAFF,TGTGCCAGCAGCCCGTGGTCGGCCCGGGGGACTGAAGCTTTCTTT
.,TRBV6-5,.,TRBJ2-7,CASTRTSPYEQYF,TGTGCCAGCACCCGGACTTCCCCCTACGAGCAGTACTTC
.,TRBV28,TRBD1,TRBJ1-6,CASSLGGQAGNSPLHF,TGTGCCAGCAGTTTGGGCGGACAGGCGGGAAATTCACCCCTCCACTTT
.,TRBV2,TRBD2,TRBJ2-1,CASRVTSILGTSGREDEQFF,TGTGCCAGCAGGGTGACTTCGATCTTGGGGACTAGCGGGAGAGAGGATGAGCAGTTCTTC
.,TRBV4-1,.,TRBJ1-6,CASSQGSQGQLPLHF,TGCGCCAGCAGCCAGGGAAGCCAGGGTCAATTACCCCTCCACTTT
.,TRBV6-1,.,TRBJ1-4,CASTRAVDTNEKLFF,TGTGCCAGCACCAGGGCCGTAGACACTAATGAAAAACTGTTTTTT
.,TRBV18,TRBD2,TRBJ2-1,CASSPRPTGTSAYNEQFF,TGTGCCAGCTCACCACGACCAACCGGGACTAGCGCTTACAATGAGCAGTTCTTC
.,TRBV10-2,.,TRBJ2-3,CASRDRGGGTDTQYF,TGCGCCAGCAGGGACCGTGGTGGGGGCACAGATACGCAGTATTTT
.,TRBV11-2,.,TRBJ2-2,CASSPGREFTGELFF,TGTGCCAGCAGCCCGGGGCGGGAATTCACCGGGGAGCTGTTTTTT
.,TRBV5-1,TRBD2,TRBJ2-5,CASSSGLAGVGVGETQYF,TGCGCCAGCAGCTCGGGACTAGCGGGAGTCGGGGTCGGAGAGACCCAGTACTTC
.,TRBV9,.,TRBJ1-2,CASSSRRDYGYTF,TGTGCCAGCAGCAGCCGCAGGGACTATGGCTACACCTTC
.,TRBV6-5,.,TRBJ1-6,CASSYWKGRNSPLHF,TGTGCCAGCAGTTACTGGAAGGGGCGTAATTCACCCCTCCACTTT